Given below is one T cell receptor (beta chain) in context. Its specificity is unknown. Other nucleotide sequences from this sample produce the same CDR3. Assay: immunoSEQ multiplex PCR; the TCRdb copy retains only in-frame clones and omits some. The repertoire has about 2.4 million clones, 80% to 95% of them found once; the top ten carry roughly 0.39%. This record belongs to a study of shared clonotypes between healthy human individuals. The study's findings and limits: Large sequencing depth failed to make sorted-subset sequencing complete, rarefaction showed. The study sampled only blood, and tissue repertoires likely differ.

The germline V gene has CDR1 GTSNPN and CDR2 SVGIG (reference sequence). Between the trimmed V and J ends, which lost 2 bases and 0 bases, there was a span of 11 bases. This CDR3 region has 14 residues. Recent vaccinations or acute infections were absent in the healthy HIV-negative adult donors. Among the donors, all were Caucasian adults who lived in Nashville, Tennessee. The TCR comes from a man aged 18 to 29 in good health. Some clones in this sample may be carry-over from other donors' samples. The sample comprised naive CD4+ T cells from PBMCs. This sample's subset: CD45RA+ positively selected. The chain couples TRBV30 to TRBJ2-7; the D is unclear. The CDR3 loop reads CAWSLGGSSYEQYF. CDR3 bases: TGTGCCTGGAGTTTAGGCGGAAGCTCCTACGAGCAGTACTTC.